Below, 20 T cell receptor beta chains from the same sample are listed, as sequenced in a study of PD-L1 blockade in urothelial cancer. Sequencing was performed with immunoSEQ multiplex PCR; in TCRdb, only in-frame clones are kept and a portion is missing. The sample records 35,000 to 55,000 clones, more than 75% being singletons. The source was PBMCs, collected around atezolizumab (anti-PD-L1) treatment. All receptors derive from a man aged 65 to 79 with urothelial cancer.

V is TRBV6-4 and J is TRBJ2-3; 11 bases agree with TRBD2. The CDR3 runs 16 residues. Trimming at V came to 6 bases and at J to 4 bases, leaving 9 bases not matched to a gene. Germline CDR1 MRHNA, CDR2 SNTAGT. DNA of the CDR3: TGTGCCAGCAGGGGGGGTAGCGGGAGGGGGTCAGATACGCAGTATTTT. Protein: CASRGGSGRGSDTQYF.

The chain has TRBV10-1 and TRBJ2-1; 12 bases are shared with TRBD2. J lost 13 bases, V lost 3 bases, and 10 bases had no gene match. The CDR3 is 15 residues long. Germline V lookup: CDR1 WNHNN, CDR2 SYGVQD (reference sequence). The CDR3 spells CASSDPGLAGQFQFF. The CDR3 nucleotides read TGCGCCAGCAGTGATCCCGGACTAGCGGGGCAGTTTCAGTTCTTC.

This clone was seen ten or more times. The chain combines TRBV27 with TRBJ2-7, with 11 bases lining up with TRBD1. Trimming removed 2 bases from V and 6 bases from J; junction bases left unmatched: 3. The germline V gene has CDR1 MNHEY and CDR2 SMNVEV (reference sequence). This CDR3 spans 14 amino acids. The DNA of the CDR3 is TGTGCCAGCAGTTTAAGGGACAGGGGGGGCGAGCAGTACTTC. This gives the protein CASSLRDRGGEQYF.

This chain links TRBV19 with TRBJ1-2; weak D call: TRBD1 (6 bases). This CDR3 spans 11 amino acids. CDR1 and CDR2 from the germline V gene are LNHDA and SQIVND (reference sequence). The CDR3 DNA is TGTGTCGTGGTTGGGGACAACGGCTACACCTTC. Translated, it gives CVVVGDNGYTF.

As for this clone: The junction and the germline gene differ at one end; a read error may be behind it. The rearrangement links TRBV7-6 to TRBJ2-2; possibly TRBD1 or TRBD2 for D (7 bases each). The germline V gene has CDR1 SGHVS and CDR2 FNYEAQ. The CDR3 has 18 residues. The CDR3 DNA reads as TGTGCCAGCAGCCTAGCGGTAGGAGGGGGCCAAAACACCGGGGAGCTGTTTTTT. Its translation: CASSLAVGGGQNTGELFF.

V gene TRBV6-6 combines with J gene TRBJ2-3; TRBD2 matches at 8 bases. With 6 bases clipped from V and 0 bases from J, the junction kept 2 bases outside the gene matches. CDR1 MNHNY and CDR2 SVGAGI come from the germline V gene (reference sequence). The CDR3 runs 14 residues. The CDR3 reads CASRLAGSTDTQYF. As DNA, the CDR3 is TGTGCCAGCAGATTAGCGGGAAGCACAGATACGCAGTATTTT.

This sequence joins TRBV14 and TRBJ2-3, with TRBD2 matching over 7 bases. V was pared by 0 bases and J by 3 bases, with 9 bases of the junction left unmatched. The CDR3 runs 17 residues. CDR1 and CDR2 (germline): SGHDN, FVKESK. Here the CDR3 reads CASSQDDAGAATDTQYF. For the CDR3, the DNA is TGTGCCAGCAGCCAAGATGATGCGGGAGCAGCGACAGATACGCAGTATTTT.

The chain links TRBV29-1 to TRBJ1-1, with D tentatively TRBD1 (6 bases). V was trimmed by 4 bases and J by 2 bases, leaving 8 bases between them. Germline V gene lookup returns CDR1 SQVTM and CDR2 ANQGSEA. The CDR3 spans 12 residues. This CDR3 reads CSVAQGNTEAFF. The CDR3 DNA reads as TGCAGCGTTGCACAGGGCAACACTGAAGCTTTCTTT.

This clone was observed once. The genes are TRBV28 and TRBJ2-4, with D perhaps TRBD1 (8 bases). The germline V gene encodes CDR1 MDHEN and CDR2 SYDVKM. The V and J ends lost 8 bases and 12 bases respectively, with 17 bases between them. This CDR3 has 12 residues. Written as DNA, the CDR3 is TGTGCCAGCCACGGGGGGCAGGGGGCTCAGTACTTC. It yields the protein CASHGGQGAQYF. The full variable domain, with the rest looked up from reference TRBV28 and TRBJ2-4, is DVKVTQSSRYLVKRTGEKVFLECVQDMDHENMFWYRQDPGLGLRLIYFSYDVKMKEKGDIPEGYSVSREKKERFSLILESASTNQTSMYLCASHGGQGAQYFGAGTRLSVL.

The V and J genes are TRBV2 and TRBJ2-7, with TRBD1 matching 8 bases. The germline CDR1 and CDR2 sequences are SNHLY and FYNNEI. There are 13 residues in the CDR3. V was pared by 8 bases and J by 2 bases, with 5 bases of the junction left unmatched. CDR3 coding DNA: TGTGCCAGCCTTGGGACAGGAGCCTACGAGCAGTACTTC. Its protein product is CASLGTGAYEQYF.

V usage is TRBV4-2 and J usage is TRBJ2-5, with 8 bases fitting TRBD2. Germline lookup yields CDR1 LGHNA and CDR2 YNFKEQ. The CDR3 runs 17 residues. The V gene end was trimmed by 4 bases and the J gene end by 1 base; junction bases not matched to a gene: 11. The CDR3 sequence is CASSRGDSGDSQETQYF. The CDR3 nucleotides are TGTGCCAGCAGCCGGGGGGATAGCGGGGACTCCCAAGAGACCCAGTACTTC.

The chain combines TRBV27 with TRBJ2-2, with TRBD2 matching over 7 bases. This CDR3 has 16 amino acids. CDR1 and CDR2 (germline): MNHEY, SMNVEV (reference sequence). V lost 2 bases to trimming and J lost 1 base; unmatched junction nucleotides: 4. CDR3 DNA sequence: TGTGCCAGCAGTTTAATGGGGGGGATGAACACCGGGGAGCTGTTTTTT. Translation: CASSLMGGMNTGELFF.

The chain carries TRBV6-5 and TRBJ1-1, with D unclear. The CDR3 is made up of 14 amino acids. CDR1 MNHEY and CDR2 SVGAGI come from the germline V gene. V was trimmed by 6 bases and J by 3 bases, leaving 14 bases between them. This CDR3 is CASRPTTGYTEAFF. In nucleotides, the CDR3 is TGTGCCAGCAGACCAACTACGGGTTACACTGAAGCTTTCTTT.

This chain joins TRBV6-1 and TRBJ1-2; 8 bases are shared with TRBD1. V lost 6 bases to trimming and J lost 3 bases; unmatched junction nucleotides: 6. Germline assignment: CDR1 MNHNS and CDR2 SASEGT. This CDR3 has 14 amino acids. The chain's CDR3 is CASRYRGDDYGYTF. The CDR3 nucleotides are TGTGCCAGCAGGTACAGGGGGGACGACTATGGCTACACCTTC.

This clone was recorded once. V is TRBV28 and J is TRBJ2-5; 7 bases align to TRBD1. CDR1 is MDHEN and CDR2 is SYDVKM in the germline V gene. The J segment lost 3 bases and the V segment lost 4 bases, leaving 11 bases of the junction unmatched. The length of the CDR3 is 16 residues. CDR3 sequence reads: CASSSYRGPGEETQYF. Written as DNA, the CDR3 is TGTGCCAGCAGTTCTTACAGGGGCCCAGGGGAAGAGACCCAGTACTTC.

This chain joins TRBV28 and TRBJ2-5, with 10 nucleotides matching TRBD1. V gave up 7 bases and J gave up 5 bases; unmatched junction bases: 10. Germline V gene data show CDR1 as MDHEN and CDR2 as SYDVKM. The CDR3 is 15 amino acids. CDR3 sequence (DNA): TGTGCCAGCACCAGGAGGGACAGGGGTTCGGAGACCCAGTACTTC. Encoded protein: CASTRRDRGSETQYF.

The chain couples TRBV19 to TRBJ1-2, with D perhaps TRBD1 (5 bases). This CDR3 spans 13 amino acids. Trimming left V 3 bases short and J 4 bases short, with 9 bases between. Germline assignment: CDR1 LNHDA and CDR2 SQIVND (reference sequence). The CDR3 DNA reads TGTGCCAGTAGTATTCCGGGACTCTATGGCTACACCTTC. Amino acids: CASSIPGLYGYTF. Full variable domain (rest looked up from reference TRBV19 and TRBJ1-2): DGGITQSPKYLFRKEGQNVTLSCEQNLNHDAMYWYRQDPGQGLRLIYYSQIVNDFQKGDIAEGYSVSREKKESFPLTVTSAQKNPTAFYLCASSIPGLYGYTFGSGTRLTVV.

This rearrangement joins TRBV19 to TRBJ2-2, with 7 bases matching TRBD1. V shed 4 bases, J shed 3 bases, and the junction held 8 bases outside the gene matches. The CDR3 spans 16 residues. Looked up from germline, CDR1 is LNHDA and CDR2 is SQIVND (reference sequence). The CDR3: CASSTTDRADTGELFF. As DNA, the CDR3 is TGTGCCAGTAGTACCACCGACAGGGCCGACACCGGGGAGCTGTTTTTT.

This clone occurred once. The V gene is TRBV19, the J gene TRBJ1-2; D might be TRBD1 (6 bases). The V and J ends lost 4 bases and 7 bases respectively, with 16 bases between them. The CDR3 covers 14 residues. Germline CDR1 and CDR2: LNHDA and SQIVND (reference sequence). The DNA for the CDR3 is TGTGCCAGTAGTAACGACAGGCTGGGGTTTGGCTACACCTTC. It is translated as CASSNDRLGFGYTF.

The rearrangement uses TRBV11-2 and TRBJ2-2; perhaps TRBD1 as D (6 bases). Per germline, CDR1 SGHAT and CDR2 FQNNGV. The CDR3 is 16 amino acids. V was shortened by 3 bases and J by 7 bases, with 18 bases between the two germline ends. CDR3 in DNA: TGTGCCAGCAGCTTCAGCAGGGGCTCTTTGATCGGGGAGCTGTTTTTT. Translation gives CASSFSRGSLIGELFF.